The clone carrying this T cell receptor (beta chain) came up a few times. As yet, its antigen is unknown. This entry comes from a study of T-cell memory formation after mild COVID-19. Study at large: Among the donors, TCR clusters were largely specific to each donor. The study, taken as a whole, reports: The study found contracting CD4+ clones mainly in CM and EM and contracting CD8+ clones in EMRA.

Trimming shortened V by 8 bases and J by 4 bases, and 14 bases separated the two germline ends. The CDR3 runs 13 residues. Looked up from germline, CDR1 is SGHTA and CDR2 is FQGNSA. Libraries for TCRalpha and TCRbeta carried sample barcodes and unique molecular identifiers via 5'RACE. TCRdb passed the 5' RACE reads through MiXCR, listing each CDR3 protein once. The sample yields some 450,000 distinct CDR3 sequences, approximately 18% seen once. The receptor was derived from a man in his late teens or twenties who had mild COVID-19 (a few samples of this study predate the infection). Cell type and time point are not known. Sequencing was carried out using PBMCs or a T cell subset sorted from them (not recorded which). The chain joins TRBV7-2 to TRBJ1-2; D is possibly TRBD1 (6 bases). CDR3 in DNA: TGTGCCAGCCGGTGGGGGGCTGGCTATGGCTACACCTTC. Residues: CASRWGAGYGYTF.